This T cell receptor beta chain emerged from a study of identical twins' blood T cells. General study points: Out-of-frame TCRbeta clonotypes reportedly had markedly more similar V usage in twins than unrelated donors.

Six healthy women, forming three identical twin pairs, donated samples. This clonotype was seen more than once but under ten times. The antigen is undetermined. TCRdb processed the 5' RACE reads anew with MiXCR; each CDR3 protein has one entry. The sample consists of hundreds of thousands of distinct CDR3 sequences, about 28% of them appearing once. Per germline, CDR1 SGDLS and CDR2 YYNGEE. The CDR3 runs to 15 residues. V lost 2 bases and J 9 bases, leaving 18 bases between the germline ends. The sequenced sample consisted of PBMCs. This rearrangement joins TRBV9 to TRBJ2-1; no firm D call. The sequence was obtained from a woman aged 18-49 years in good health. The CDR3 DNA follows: TGTGCCAGCAGCGTTTCCCTAGTCGCCCCGGCTGAGCAGTTCTTC. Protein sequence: CASSVSLVAPAEQFF.